This T cell receptor (beta chain) was found in a study of regulatory T cells in long-lasting Graves disease. According to the study, TCR beta libraries were built with iRepertoire HTBI primers and CDR3-region Arm-PCR. TCRdb re-derived calls from the multiplex PCR reads in MiXCR, one entry per CDR3 protein. The data contain about 610,000 distinct CDR3 sequences, more than 15% of them singletons. The CDR3 spans 14 residues. V shed 0 bases, J shed 11 bases, and the junction held 7 bases outside the gene matches. Germline CDR1 is DFQATT and CDR2 is SNEGSKA (reference sequence). Time point reported: newly diagnosed GD, antithyroid drugs for less than 3 months. Following extraction of RNA from PBMCs, that RNA was used to make the TCR library. Separately, the same data were catalogued under a study of T cells in Graves' hyperthyroidism and ophthalmopathy.

The rearrangement links TRBV20-1 to TRBJ1-5; 10 bases are shared with TRBD1. The receptor was isolated from a man between 18 and 35 years old with Graves disease. Sequencing used peripheral blood mononuclear cells (PBMCs), obtained at new diagnosis, from a patient treated with antithyroid drugs. CDR3 region: CSAREDRGQHAQHF. In nucleotides, the CDR3 is TGCAGTGCTAGAGAAGACAGGGGGCAACATGCCCAGCATTTT.